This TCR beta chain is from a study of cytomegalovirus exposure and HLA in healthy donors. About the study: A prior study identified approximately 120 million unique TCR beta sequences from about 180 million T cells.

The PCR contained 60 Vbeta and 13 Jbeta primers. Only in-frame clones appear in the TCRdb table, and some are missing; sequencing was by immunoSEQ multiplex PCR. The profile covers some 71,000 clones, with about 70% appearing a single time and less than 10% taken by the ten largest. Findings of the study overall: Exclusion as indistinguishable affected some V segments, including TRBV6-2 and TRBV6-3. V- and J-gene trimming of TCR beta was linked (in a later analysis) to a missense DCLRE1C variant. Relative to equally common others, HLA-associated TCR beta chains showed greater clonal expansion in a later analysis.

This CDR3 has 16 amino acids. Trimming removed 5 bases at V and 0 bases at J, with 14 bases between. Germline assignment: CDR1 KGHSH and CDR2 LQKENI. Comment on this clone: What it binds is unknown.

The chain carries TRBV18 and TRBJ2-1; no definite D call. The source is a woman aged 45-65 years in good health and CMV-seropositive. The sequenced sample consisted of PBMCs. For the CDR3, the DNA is TGTGCCAGCTCATCATCCGGGTCGAGCTCCTACAATGAGCAGTTCTTC. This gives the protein CASSSSGSSSYNEQFF.